Listed below are T cell receptor beta chains from one sample, sequenced in a study of CD8 T cells in Susac syndrome. TCRdb reprocessed the immunoSEQ multiplex PCR reads via MiXCR and lists one record per CDR3 protein. Of 150,000 to 200,000 distinct CDR3 sequences detected, around 92% appear once; the ten largest clones hold around 0.075%. Sequenced input: CD4+ T cells from PBMCs. These receptors were collected from a human donor in good health. Each CDR3 is given with its conserved first and last residue. Each record gives: CDR3 protein, CDR3 DNA, J gene, D gene, V gene, clone size. A D gene is named only where the DNA matches it firmly. Size is stated for part of the rows, as once, few or many counts, or as a class when the clone is expanded.

CDR3: CASSLVGTGGEQYF; DNA: TGCGCCAGCAGCTTGGTCGGGACAGGCGGCGAGCAGTACTTC; J: TRBJ2-7; D: TRBD1; V: TRBV5-1; size: .
CDR3: CASSKDQSVGLSGANVLTF; DNA: TGTGCCAGCAGCAAAGACCAGTCCGTGGGCCTCTCTGGGGCCAACGTCCTGACTTTC; J: TRBJ2-6; D: .; V: TRBV3-1; size: .
CDR3: CASSPTSGGGTDTQYF; DNA: TGTGCCAGCTCTCCCACTAGCGGAGGGGGCACAGATACGCAGTATTTT; J: TRBJ2-3; D: TRBD2; V: TRBV18; size: once
CDR3: CASSQPSGSNEQFF; DNA: TGTGCCAGCTCACAGCCTAGCGGGAGCAATGAGCAGTTCTTC; J: TRBJ2-1; D: TRBD2; V: TRBV18; size: once
CDR3: CASSDSIPGAGTEAFF; DNA: TGCGCCAGCAGTGATTCGATTCCAGGGGCGGGAACTGAAGCTTTCTTT; J: TRBJ1-1; D: .; V: TRBV10-1; size: .
CDR3: CAWSSDSINQPQHF; DNA: TGTGCCTGGAGTTCGGACAGTATCAATCAGCCCCAGCATTTT; J: TRBJ1-5; D: .; V: TRBV30; size: .
CDR3: CASSPASGADTQYF; DNA: TGTGCCAGCAGTCCAGCTAGCGGCGCAGATACGCAGTATTTT; J: TRBJ2-3; D: TRBD2; V: TRBV5-6; size: .
CDR3: CSVGTVYGYTF; DNA: TGCAGCGTAGGGACAGTATATGGCTACACCTTC; J: TRBJ1-2; D: TRBD1; V: TRBV29-1; size: once
CDR3: CASSAGTGFSYEQYF; DNA: TGTGCCAGCTCAGCTGGGACAGGGTTTTCCTACGAGCAGTACTTC; J: TRBJ2-7; D: TRBD1; V: TRBV18; size: .
CDR3: CASSWGGPTEAFF; DNA: TGTGCCAGCAGTTGGGGGGGGCCCACTGAAGCTTTCTTT; J: TRBJ1-1; D: .; V: TRBV7-9; size: .
CDR3: CASSIVSSGAYNEQFF; DNA: TGTGCCAGTAGTATAGTTTCCTCGGGCGCCTACAATGAGCAGTTCTTC; J: TRBJ2-1; D: .; V: TRBV19; size: .
CDR3: CASSLTGQGDAEAFF; DNA: TGTGCCAGCAGCTTAACGGGGCAGGGGGATGCTGAAGCTTTCTTT; J: TRBJ1-1; D: TRBD1; V: TRBV7-3; size: once
CDR3: CASSPRGGTSGSDEQFF; DNA: TGTGCCAGCAGTCCCCGGGGGGGGACTAGCGGGAGCGATGAGCAGTTCTTC; J: TRBJ2-1; D: TRBD2; V: TRBV28; size: .
CDR3: CASSLRQGAVTEAFF; DNA: TGCGCCAGCAGCTTGAGGCAGGGGGCAGTCACTGAAGCTTTCTTT; J: TRBJ1-1; D: TRBD1; V: TRBV5-1; size: .
CDR3: CSVEKAPQTDTQYF; DNA: TGCAGCGTTGAGAAGGCACCCCAGACAGATACGCAGTATTTT; J: TRBJ2-3; D: .; V: TRBV29-1; size: .
CDR3: CASSPGRWGEQYF; DNA: TGTGCCAGCAGCCCCGGGCGTTGGGGCGAGCAGTACTTC; J: TRBJ2-7; D: .; V: TRBV13; size: .
CDR3: CASSLNPGQGSEQYF; DNA: TGTGCCAGCAGCCTCAATCCGGGACAGGGGAGCGAGCAGTACTTC; J: TRBJ2-7; D: TRBD1; V: TRBV7-2; size: .
CDR3: CASSLFGGGEKLFF; DNA: TGCGCCAGCAGCTTGTTCGGAGGAGGTGAAAAACTGTTTTTT; J: TRBJ1-4; D: .; V: TRBV5-1; size: .
CDR3: CATSPGTGRSETQYF; DNA: TGTGCCACCTCGCCGGGGACAGGGAGATCGGAGACCCAGTACTTC; J: TRBJ2-5; D: TRBD1; V: TRBV24-1; size: .
CDR3: CAINRDRANHSNQPQHF; DNA: TGTGCCATAAACCGGGACAGGGCTAACCATAGCAATCAGCCCCAGCATTTT; J: TRBJ1-5; D: TRBD1; V: TRBV6-1; size: .
CDR3: CATSDSKQGTQPQHF; DNA: TGTGCCACCAGTGATTCTAAACAGGGTACGCAGCCCCAGCATTTT; J: TRBJ1-5; D: .; V: TRBV24-1; size: once
CDR3: CSGRTQGGTGELFF; DNA: TGCAGTGGCCGTACTCAGGGCGGCACCGGGGAGCTGTTTTTT; J: TRBJ2-2; D: .; V: TRBV20-1; size: .
CDR3: CASSLQEHTEAFF; DNA: TGTGCCAGCAGTTTACAGGAACACACTGAAGCTTTCTTT; J: TRBJ1-1; D: .; V: TRBV12-3/TRBV12-4; size: .
CDR3: CAWSKIRTSYGYTF; DNA: TGTGCCTGGAGTAAGATTCGGACTTCCTATGGCTACACCTTC; J: TRBJ1-2; D: .; V: TRBV30; size: .
CDR3: CASSGQGTAYEQYF; DNA: TGTGCCAGCAGCGGACAGGGGACAGCCTACGAGCAGTACTTC; J: TRBJ2-7; D: TRBD1; V: TRBV6-1; size: .
CDR3: CASSDRDRTTDTQYF; DNA: TGTGCCAGTAGTGACCGGGACAGGACCACAGATACGCAGTATTTT; J: TRBJ2-3; D: TRBD1; V: TRBV19; size: .
CDR3: CASSAQGWYQETQYF; DNA: TGTGCCAGCAGCGCCCAGGGGTGGTACCAAGAGACCCAGTACTTC; J: TRBJ2-5; D: .; V: TRBV6-5; size: .
CDR3: CASSLAGGSYQPQHF; DNA: TGCGCCAGCAGCTTGGCGGGGGGGTCTTATCAGCCCCAGCATTTT; J: TRBJ1-5; D: .; V: TRBV5-1; size: .
CDR3: CASSIEGADSPLHF; DNA: TGTGCCAGTAGTATCGAAGGGGCGGATTCACCCCTCCACTTT; J: TRBJ1-6; D: .; V: TRBV19; size: .
CDR3: CASSQGGVREPTDTQYF; DNA: TGCGCCAGCAGCCAAGGAGGGGTGCGGGAACCCACAGATACGCAGTATTTT; J: TRBJ2-3; D: .; V: TRBV4-1; size: .